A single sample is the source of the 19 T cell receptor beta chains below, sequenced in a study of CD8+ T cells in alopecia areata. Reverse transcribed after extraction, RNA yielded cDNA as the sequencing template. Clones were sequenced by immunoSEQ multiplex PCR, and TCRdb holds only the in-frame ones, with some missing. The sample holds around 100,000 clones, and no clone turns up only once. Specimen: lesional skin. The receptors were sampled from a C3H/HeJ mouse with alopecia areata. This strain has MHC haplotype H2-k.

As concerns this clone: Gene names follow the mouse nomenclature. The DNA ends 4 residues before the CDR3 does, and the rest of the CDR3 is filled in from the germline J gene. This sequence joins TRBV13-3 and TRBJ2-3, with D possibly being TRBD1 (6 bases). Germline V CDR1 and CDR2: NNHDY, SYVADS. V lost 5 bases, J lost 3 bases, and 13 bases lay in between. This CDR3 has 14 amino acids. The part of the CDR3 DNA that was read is TGTGCCAGCAGGGCAGGGGATGAGGCAGAA. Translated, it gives CASRAGDEAE. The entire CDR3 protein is CASRAGDEAETLYF.

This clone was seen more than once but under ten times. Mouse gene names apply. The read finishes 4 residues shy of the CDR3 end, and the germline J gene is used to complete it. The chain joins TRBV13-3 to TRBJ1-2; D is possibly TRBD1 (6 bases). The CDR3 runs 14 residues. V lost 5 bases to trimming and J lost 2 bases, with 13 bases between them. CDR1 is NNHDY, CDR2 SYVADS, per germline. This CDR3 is CASSLWGANSDYTF. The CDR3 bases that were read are TGTGCCAGCAGCCTTTGGGGGGCGAACTCC.

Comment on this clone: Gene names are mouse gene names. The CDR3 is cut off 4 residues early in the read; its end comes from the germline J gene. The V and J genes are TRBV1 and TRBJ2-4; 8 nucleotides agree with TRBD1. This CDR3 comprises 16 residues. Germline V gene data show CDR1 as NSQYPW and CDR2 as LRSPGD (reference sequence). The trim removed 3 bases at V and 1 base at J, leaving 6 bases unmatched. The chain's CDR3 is CTCSAPDRGRQNTLYF. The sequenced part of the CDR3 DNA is TGCACCTGCAGTGCGCCCGACAGGGGTCGTCAAAAC.

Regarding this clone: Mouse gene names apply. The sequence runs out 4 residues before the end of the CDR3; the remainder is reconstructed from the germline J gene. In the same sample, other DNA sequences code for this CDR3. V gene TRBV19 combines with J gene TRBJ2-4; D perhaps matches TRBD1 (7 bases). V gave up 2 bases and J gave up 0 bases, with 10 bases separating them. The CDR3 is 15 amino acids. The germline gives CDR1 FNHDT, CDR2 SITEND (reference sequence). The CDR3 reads CASSIGGGSQNTLYF. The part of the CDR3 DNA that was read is TGTGCCAGCAGTATTGGAGGGGGCAGTCAAAAC.

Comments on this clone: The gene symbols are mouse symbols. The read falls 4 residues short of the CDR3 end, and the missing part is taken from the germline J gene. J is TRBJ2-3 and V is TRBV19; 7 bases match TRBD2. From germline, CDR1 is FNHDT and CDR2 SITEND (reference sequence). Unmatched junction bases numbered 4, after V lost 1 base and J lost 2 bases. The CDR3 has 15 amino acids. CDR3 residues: CASSISLGVAETLYF. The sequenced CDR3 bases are TGTGCCAGCAGTATATCCCTGGGGGTTGCAGAA.

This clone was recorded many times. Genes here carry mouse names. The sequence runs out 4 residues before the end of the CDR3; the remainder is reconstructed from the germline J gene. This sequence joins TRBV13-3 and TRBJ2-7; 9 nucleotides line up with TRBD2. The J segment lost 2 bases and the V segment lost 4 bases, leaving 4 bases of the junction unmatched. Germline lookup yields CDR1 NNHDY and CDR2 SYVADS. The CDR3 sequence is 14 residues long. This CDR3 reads CASSPDWGPYEQYF. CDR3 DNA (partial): TGTGCCAGCAGTCCTGACTGGGGGCCCTAT.

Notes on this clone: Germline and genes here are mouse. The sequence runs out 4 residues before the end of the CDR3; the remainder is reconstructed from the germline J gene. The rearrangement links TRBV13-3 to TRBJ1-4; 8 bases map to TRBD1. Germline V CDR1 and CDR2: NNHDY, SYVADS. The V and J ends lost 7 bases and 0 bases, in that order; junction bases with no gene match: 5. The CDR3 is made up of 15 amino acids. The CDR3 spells CASGQGSISNERLFF. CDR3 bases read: TGTGCCAGCGGACAGGGATCAATTTCCAACGAA.

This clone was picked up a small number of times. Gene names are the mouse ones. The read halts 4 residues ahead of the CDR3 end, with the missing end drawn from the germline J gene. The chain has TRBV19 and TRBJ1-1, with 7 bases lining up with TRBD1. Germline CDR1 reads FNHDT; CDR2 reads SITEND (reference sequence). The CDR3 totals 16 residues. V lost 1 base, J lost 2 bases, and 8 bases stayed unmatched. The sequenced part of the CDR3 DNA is TGTGCCAGCAGTATAATCCAGGGGGGTGCCAACACA. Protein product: CASSIIQGGANT. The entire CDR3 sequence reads CASSIIQGGANTEVFF.

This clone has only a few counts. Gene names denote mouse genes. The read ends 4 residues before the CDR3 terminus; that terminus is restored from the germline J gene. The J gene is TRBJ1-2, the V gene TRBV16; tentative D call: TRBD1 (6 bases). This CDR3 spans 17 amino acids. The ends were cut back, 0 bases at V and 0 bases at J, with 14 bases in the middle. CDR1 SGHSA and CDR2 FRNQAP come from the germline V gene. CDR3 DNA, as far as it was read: TGTGCAAGCAGCTTAGAAGGAGGGGGGGATGCAAACTCC. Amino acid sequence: CASSLEGGGDANS. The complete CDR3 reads CASSLEGGGDANSDYTF.

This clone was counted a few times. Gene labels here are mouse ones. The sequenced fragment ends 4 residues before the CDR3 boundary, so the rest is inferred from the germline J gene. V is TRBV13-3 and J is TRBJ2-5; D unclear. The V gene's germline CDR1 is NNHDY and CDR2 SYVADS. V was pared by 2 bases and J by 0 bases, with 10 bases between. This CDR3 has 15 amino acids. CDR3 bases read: TGTGCCAGCAGTGAGTCTTTTCTTAACCAAGAC. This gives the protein CASSESFLNQD. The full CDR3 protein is CASSESFLNQDTQYF.

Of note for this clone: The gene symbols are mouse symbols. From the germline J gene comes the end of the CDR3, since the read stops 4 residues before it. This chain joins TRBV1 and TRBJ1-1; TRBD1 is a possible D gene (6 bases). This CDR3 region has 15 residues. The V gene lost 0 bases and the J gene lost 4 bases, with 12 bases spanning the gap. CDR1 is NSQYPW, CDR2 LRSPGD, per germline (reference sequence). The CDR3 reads CTCSADLGAVTEVFF. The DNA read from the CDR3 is TGCACCTGCAGTGCAGATCTGGGGGCGGTCACA.

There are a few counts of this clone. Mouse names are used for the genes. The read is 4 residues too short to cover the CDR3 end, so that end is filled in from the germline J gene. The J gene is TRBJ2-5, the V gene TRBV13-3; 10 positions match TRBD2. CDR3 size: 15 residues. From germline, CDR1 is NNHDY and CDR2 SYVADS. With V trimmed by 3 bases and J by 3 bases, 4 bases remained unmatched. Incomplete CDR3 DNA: TGTGCCAGCAGTGTCCGGGACTGGGGTCAAGAC. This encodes CASSVRDWGQD. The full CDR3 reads CASSVRDWGQDTQYF.

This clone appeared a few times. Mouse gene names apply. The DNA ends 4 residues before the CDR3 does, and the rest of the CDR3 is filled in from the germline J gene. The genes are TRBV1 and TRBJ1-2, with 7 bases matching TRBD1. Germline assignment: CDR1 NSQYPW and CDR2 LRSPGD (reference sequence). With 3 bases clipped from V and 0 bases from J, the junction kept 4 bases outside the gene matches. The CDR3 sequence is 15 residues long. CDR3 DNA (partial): TGCACCTGCAGTGCCGGGACAGAAGCAAACTCC. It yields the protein CTCSAGTEANS. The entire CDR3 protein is CTCSAGTEANSDYTF.

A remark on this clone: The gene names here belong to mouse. The CDR3 bases that were read are TGCACCTGCAGTGCCCGGACTGGGCCAAACACCGGG. Translating gives CTCSARTGPNTG. The whole CDR3 protein is CTCSARTGPNTGQLYF. The chain uses TRBV1 and TRBJ2-2; 8 bases line up with TRBD2. The read ends 4 residues before the CDR3 terminus; that terminus is restored from the germline J gene. CDR3 size: 16 residues. V lost 3 bases to trimming and J lost 0 bases; unmatched junction nucleotides: 3. Per the germline V gene, CDR1 is NSQYPW and CDR2 is LRSPGD (reference sequence).

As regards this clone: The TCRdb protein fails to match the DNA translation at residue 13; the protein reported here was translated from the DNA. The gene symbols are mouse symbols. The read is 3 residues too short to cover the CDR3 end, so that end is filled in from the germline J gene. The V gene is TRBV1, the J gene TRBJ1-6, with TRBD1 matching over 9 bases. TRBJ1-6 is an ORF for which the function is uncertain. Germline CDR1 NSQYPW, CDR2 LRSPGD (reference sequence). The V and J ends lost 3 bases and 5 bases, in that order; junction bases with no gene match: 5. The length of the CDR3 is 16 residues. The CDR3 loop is CTCSAGQGRDNSPLYF. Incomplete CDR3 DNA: TGCACCTGCAGTGCCGGACAGGGGAGGGATAATTCGCCC.

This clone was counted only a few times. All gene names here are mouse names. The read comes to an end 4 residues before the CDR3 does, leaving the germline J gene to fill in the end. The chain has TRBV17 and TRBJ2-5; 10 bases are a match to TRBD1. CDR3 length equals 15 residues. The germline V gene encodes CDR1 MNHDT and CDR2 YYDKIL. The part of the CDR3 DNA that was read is TGTGCTAGCAGTAGGACCGGGACAGGGGAAGAC. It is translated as CASSRTGTGED. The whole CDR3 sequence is CASSRTGTGEDTQYF.

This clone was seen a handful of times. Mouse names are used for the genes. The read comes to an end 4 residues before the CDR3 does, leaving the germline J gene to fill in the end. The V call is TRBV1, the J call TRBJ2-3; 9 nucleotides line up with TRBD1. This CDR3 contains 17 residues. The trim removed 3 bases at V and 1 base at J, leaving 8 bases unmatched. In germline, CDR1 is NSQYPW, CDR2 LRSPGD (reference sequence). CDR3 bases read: TGCACCTGCAGTGCCGACGGGACAGGGATTGGTGCAGAA. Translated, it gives CTCSADGTGIGAE. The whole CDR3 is CTCSADGTGIGAETLYF.

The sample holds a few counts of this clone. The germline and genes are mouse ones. The part of the CDR3 DNA that was read is TGTGCCAGCGGTGATCTGGGGGGCGACTCCTAT. Protein product: CASGDLGGDSY. The CDR3, in full, reads CASGDLGGDSYEQYF. The rearrangement links TRBV13-2 to TRBJ2-7, with 8 positions matching TRBD2. The CDR3 is cut off 4 residues early in the read; its end comes from the germline J gene. J was trimmed by 0 bases and V by 1 base; bases with no gene match: 3. The germline V gene encodes CDR1 NNHNN and CDR2 SYGAGS (reference sequence). The CDR3 has 15 residues.

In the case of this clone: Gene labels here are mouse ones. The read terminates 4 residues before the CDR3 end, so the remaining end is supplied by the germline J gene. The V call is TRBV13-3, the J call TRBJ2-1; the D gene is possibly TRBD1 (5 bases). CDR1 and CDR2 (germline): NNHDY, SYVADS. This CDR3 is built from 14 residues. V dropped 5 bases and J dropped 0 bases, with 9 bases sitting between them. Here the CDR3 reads CASRDITNYAEQFF. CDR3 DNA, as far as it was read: TGTGCCAGCAGGGACATAACTAACTATGCT.